This TCR beta chain was sequenced for a study of identifying expanded T cells in peripheral blood. The CDR3 consists of 14 residues. Looked up from germline, CDR1 is LNHDA and CDR2 is SQIVND (reference sequence). J lost 6 bases, V lost 5 bases, and 6 bases had no gene match. During the collection period, no donor immune events like infections were recorded. This table comes from immunoSEQ multiplex PCR, and its TCRdb copy is limited to in-frame clones, with some not included. This sample has 100,000 to 150,000 clones; roughly 80% occur once, and the top ten carry 3.3%. This sequence joins TRBV19 and TRBJ2-7; 11 nucleotides line up with TRBD2. Sequencing was done on a sample of blood. The sequence was obtained from a person between 18 and 75 years old in good health. As DNA, the CDR3 is TGTGCCAGTAGTCCTACTAGCGGGGGAGGCGAGCAGTACTTC. It is translated as CASSPTSGGGEQYF.